This T cell receptor beta chain was sequenced in a study of blood T cell repertoires in COVID-19. About the research overall: COVID-19 samples collected from the United States, Italy and Spain covered acute and convalescent phases. Sample material is recorded as cDNA or gDNA derived from T cells, B-cell-depleted T cells, or PBMCs.

Profiled with immunoSEQ multiplex PCR; TCRdb holds only in-frame clones, not every one. The sample lists 150,000 to 200,000 clones; about 88% were seen once. The receptor comes from a man younger than 45 with active or convalescent COVID-19. Sample: peripheral blood.

The CDR3 bases are TGTGCCAGCTCACCTAGGATGCTAGCGGGAGGCACAGATACGCAGTATTTT. It translates to CASSPRMLAGGTDTQYF. This chain connects TRBV18 to TRBJ2-3; 10 bases are a match to TRBD2. V gave up 3 bases and J gave up 1 base; unmatched junction bases: 7. In germline, CDR1 is KGHSH, CDR2 LQKENI. CDR3 length equals 17 residues. Complete variable domain (other parts from reference TRBV18 and TRBJ2-3): NAGVMQNPRHLVRRRGQEARLRCSPMKGHSHVYWYRQLPEEGLKFMVYLQKENIIDESGMPKERFSAEFPKEGPSILRIQQVVRGDSAAYFCASSPRMLAGGTDTQYFGPGTRLTVL.